This T cell receptor beta chain was identified in a study of regulatory T cells in long-lasting Graves disease (dated by TCRdb to the early 2020s). With regard to the full study: In the newly diagnosed Graves' disease group, patients had been taking antithyroid drugs for less than 3 months. Persistent Graves' disease patients were compared with newly diagnosed Graves' disease patients by peripheral blood TCR sequencing and RNA sequencing. The study was conducted in China and was registered as a clinical trial. A total of roughly 33 samples were covered by TCR sequencing, comprising around 13 persistent and approximately 20 newly diagnosed Graves' disease patients. The full study reports these points: Compared with newly diagnosed patients, patients with persistent Graves' disease had lower TCR Shannon entropy and fewer highly expanded clones, which suggests clonal expansion. TRBV28, TRBJ1-2 and TRBJ2-5 were preferentially used in persistent disease, while TRBV20-1 and TRBJ2-1 were favored in newly diagnosed disease. Only the TCR beta chain was sequenced and analyzed. Because the primary lesion, thyroid tissue, could not be accessed, the study looked at peripheral blood alone. A larger number of public clonotypes was shared among persistent patients (around 2,500) than among newly diagnosed patients (approximately 1,000). The small sample size was acknowledged by the authors as a limitation that may reduce accuracy.

The sample's time point label is to be understood as: newly diagnosed GD, antithyroid drugs for less than 3 months. For both TCR sequencing and RNA sequencing, RNA was extracted from PBMCs using TRIzol. The diagnosis of Graves' disease followed American Thyroid Association guidelines. Patients were recruited from an endocrinology department in Xi'an, China. Each patient gave approximately 8.8 milliliters of peripheral blood, collected in an EDTA anticoagulant tube. Ficoll Paque Plus density gradient separation was used to isolate PBMCs, and no further T cell sorting was performed. RNA quality was checked with an Agilent 2100 Bioanalyzer and agarose gel, and concentration with a NanoDrop 2000. V is trimmed back by 5 bases and J by 2 bases, and the junction contains 7 bases that no gene match accounts for. Measured from the cysteine to the phenylalanine, the CDR3 is 16 residues long. The retained sequence is limited to the CDR3, 48 bases, with the frame set at the first base.

This clonotype was seen at least ten times. Its antigen is unknown. The sample holds no much larger clone one base away, and base qualities are not on file. Libraries were built with multiplex PCR. Sequencing was carried out with an Illumina HiSeq 4000. CDR3 regions were amplified by Arm-PCR with iRepertoire HTBI primers to construct TCR beta libraries. Gel purification was performed on PCR products prior to sequencing. Regarding the original processing steps: A total of fewer than 70 TRBV and 14 TRBJ segments were identified across samples and were used for gene usage analysis of CDR3 amino acid clonotypes. COPE and FqMerger were used to merge filtered high-quality paired reads into contigs. BLAST was used to align contigs to IMGT TRBV, TRBD and TRBJ reference genes, with CDR3 defined following IMGT. Any clonotype with a frequency above 0.1% was counted as a highly expanded clone. Shannon entropy was used to measure repertoire diversity, and the Gini coefficient was used to measure V-J evenness. Clonotypes shared by more than one individual were considered public. The public reads were quality trimmed at Q25 with fastp and then assembled into clones with MiXCR by TCRdb, keeping productive beta chains. Rows merge per CDR3 protein into single entries with the most common DNA and genes. The V and J calls and clone size are TCRdb's, not the authors'. The sample has 250,000 to 400,000 distinct CDR3 sequences on record, 18% of them singletons. The ten largest account for around 36% of the sample.

The chain was built from TRBV12-3 or TRBV12-4 and TRBJ2-3, with 10 bases matching TRBD2. The TCR sequence derives from a female donor with Graves disease. This material consisted of peripheral blood mononuclear cells (PBMCs), taken at new diagnosis, from a patient treated with antithyroid drugs. The sequenced DNA is TGTGCCAGCAGTCCCCCCCTAGCGGGGGTCACAGATACGCAGTATTTT. It specifies CASSPPLAGVTDTQYF.